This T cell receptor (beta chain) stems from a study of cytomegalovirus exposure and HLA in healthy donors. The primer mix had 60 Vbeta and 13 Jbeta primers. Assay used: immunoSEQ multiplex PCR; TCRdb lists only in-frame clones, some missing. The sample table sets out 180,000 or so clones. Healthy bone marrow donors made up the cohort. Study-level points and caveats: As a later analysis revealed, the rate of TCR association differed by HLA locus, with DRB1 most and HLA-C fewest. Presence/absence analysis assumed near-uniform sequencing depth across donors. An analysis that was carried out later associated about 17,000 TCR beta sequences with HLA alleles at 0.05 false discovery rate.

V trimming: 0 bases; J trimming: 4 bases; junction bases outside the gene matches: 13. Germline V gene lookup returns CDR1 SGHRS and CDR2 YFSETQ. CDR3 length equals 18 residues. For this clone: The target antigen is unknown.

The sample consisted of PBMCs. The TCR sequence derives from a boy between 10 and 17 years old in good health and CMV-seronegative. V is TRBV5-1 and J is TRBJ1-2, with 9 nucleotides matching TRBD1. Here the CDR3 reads CASSLVLVPGQGFYGYTF. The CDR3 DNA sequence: TGCGCCAGCAGCTTGGTTCTTGTGCCGGGACAGGGTTTCTATGGCTACACCTTC.